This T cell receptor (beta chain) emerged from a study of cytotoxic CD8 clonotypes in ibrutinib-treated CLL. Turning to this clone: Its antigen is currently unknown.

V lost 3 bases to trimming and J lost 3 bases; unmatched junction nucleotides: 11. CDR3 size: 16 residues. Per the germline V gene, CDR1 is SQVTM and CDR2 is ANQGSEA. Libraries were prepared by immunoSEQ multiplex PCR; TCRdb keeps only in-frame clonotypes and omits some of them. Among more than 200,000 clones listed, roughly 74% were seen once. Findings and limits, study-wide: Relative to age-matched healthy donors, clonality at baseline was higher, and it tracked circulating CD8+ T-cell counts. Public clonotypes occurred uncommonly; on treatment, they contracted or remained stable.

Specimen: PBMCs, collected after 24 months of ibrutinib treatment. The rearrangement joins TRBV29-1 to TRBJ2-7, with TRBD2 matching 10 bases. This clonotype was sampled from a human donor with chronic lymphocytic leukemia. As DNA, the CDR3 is TGCAGCGTTGAGGGACAGCCAGCGGGAGGGCTCTACGAGCAGTACTTC. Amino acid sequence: CSVEGQPAGGLYEQYF.